Listed below are T cell receptor beta chains from one sample, sequenced in a study of OX40 agonist ivuxolimab in advanced cancers. Clones were sequenced by immunoSEQ multiplex PCR, and TCRdb holds only the in-frame ones, with some missing. The repertoire holds about 45,000 clones, with 89% as singletons. Sample: CD4+ or CD8+ T cells sorted from blood, taken in a trial of the OX40 agonist ivuxolimab. These receptors came from an adult with an advanced solid tumor such as melanoma, head and neck, liver or kidney cancer. The CDR3 runs from the conserved cysteine through the conserved F or W. Each record gives: J gene, D gene, clone size, V gene, CDR3 DNA, CDR3 protein. The D gene is left open where the match is weak. Clone size is given for some rows only: seen once, a few or many times, or a class if the clone is expanded.

J gene: TRBJ2-2
D gene: -
clone size: -
V gene: TRBV14
CDR3 DNA: TGTGCCAGCAGCCAGGAACCTTCAGGGGGAGGTTTCACCGGGGAGCTGTTTTTT
CDR3 protein: CASSQEPSGGGFTGELFF

J gene: TRBJ2-1
D gene: TRBD2
clone size: -
V gene: TRBV7-9
CDR3 DNA: TGTGCCAGCAGCAAGAGCGGGGGCTCCTACAATGAGCAGTTCTTC
CDR3 protein: CASSKSGGSYNEQFF

J gene: TRBJ2-1
D gene: -
clone size: -
V gene: TRBV7-9
CDR3 DNA: TGTGCCAGCAGCCACGCAGCGGTCTTGAGGTACAATGAGCAGTTCTTC
CDR3 protein: CASSHAAVLRYNEQFF

J gene: TRBJ1-1
D gene: -
clone size: -
V gene: TRBV9
CDR3 DNA: TGTGCCAGCAGCCCGACCGGGGGGGGAAAAGCTTTCTTT
CDR3 protein: CASSPTGGGKAFF

J gene: TRBJ2-7
D gene: -
clone size: -
V gene: TRBV4-1
CDR3 DNA: TGCGCCAGCAGCCAAGATTACAGGGAACCTCTCTACGAGCAGTACTTC
CDR3 protein: CASSQDYREPLYEQYF

J gene: TRBJ1-1
D gene: TRBD1
clone size: -
V gene: TRBV6-6
CDR3 DNA: TGTGCCAGCAGACCCATGACAGGGGGGCACACTGAAGCTTTCTTT
CDR3 protein: CASRPMTGGHTEAFF

J gene: TRBJ2-3
D gene: TRBD2
clone size: -
V gene: TRBV13
CDR3 DNA: TGTGCCAGCAGCCCTCTAGCGGGGGCCCCTTCGAATTTT
CDR3 protein: CASSPLAGAPSNF

J gene: TRBJ2-3
D gene: TRBD1
clone size: once
V gene: TRBV7-9
CDR3 DNA: TGTGCCAGCAGCCGCCTTGGGGACAGTAGAGATACGCAGTATTTT
CDR3 protein: CASSRLGDSRDTQYF

J gene: TRBJ2-2
D gene: TRBD1
clone size: once
V gene: TRBV6-4
CDR3 DNA: TGTGCCAGCACCCTGACAGGGGATAGCGCCGGGGAGCTGTTTTTT
CDR3 protein: CASTLTGDSAGELFF

J gene: TRBJ2-3
D gene: -
clone size: -
V gene: TRBV7-7
CDR3 DNA: TGTGCCAGCAGCCCAGAAACTAGCACAGATACGCAGTATTTT
CDR3 protein: CASSPETSTDTQYF

J gene: TRBJ1-1
D gene: -
clone size: -
V gene: TRBV6-1
CDR3 DNA: TGTGCCAGCAGTGAATCAATATGGGCGGACACTGAAGCTTTCTTT
CDR3 protein: CASSESIWADTEAFF

J gene: TRBJ2-1
D gene: TRBD2
clone size: -
V gene: TRBV2
CDR3 DNA: TGTGCCAGCAGTGATGGACTAGCGGCCGACAATGAGCAGTTCTTC
CDR3 protein: CASSDGLAADNEQFF

J gene: TRBJ2-1
D gene: -
clone size: -
V gene: TRBV27
CDR3 DNA: TGTGCCAGCAGTTCTTCCGTTAGACTAGGCCCTAACAATGAGCAGTTCTTC
CDR3 protein: CASSSSVRLGPNNEQFF

J gene: TRBJ2-7
D gene: TRBD2
clone size: few
V gene: TRBV13
CDR3 DNA: TGTGCCAGCAGCTCAGGACCCGGGGGGGGGCACGGGCAGTACTTC
CDR3 protein: CASSSGPGGGHGQYF

J gene: TRBJ2-7
D gene: TRBD1
clone size: -
V gene: TRBV4-2
CDR3 DNA: TGTGCCAGCAGCCAAGATCTTTCAGGGGGTGGGTACGAGCAGTACTTC
CDR3 protein: CASSQDLSGGGYEQYF

J gene: TRBJ2-3
D gene: -
clone size: -
V gene: TRBV7-2
CDR3 DNA: TGTGCCAGCAGCTTACGGGCTAGCACAGATACGCAGTATTTT
CDR3 protein: CASSLRASTDTQYF

J gene: TRBJ2-7
D gene: TRBD1
clone size: -
V gene: TRBV5-1
CDR3 DNA: TGCGCCAGCAGCCCCCGGACAGGGTTCGAGCAGTACTTC
CDR3 protein: CASSPRTGFEQYF

J gene: TRBJ1-2
D gene: TRBD1
clone size: -
V gene: TRBV29-1
CDR3 DNA: TGCAGCGTTGAAGGGGGGGTAGACAGGGACTATGGCTACACCTTC
CDR3 protein: CSVEGGVDRDYGYTF

J gene: TRBJ1-1
D gene: -
clone size: -
V gene: TRBV10-2
CDR3 DNA: TGCGCCAGCAGTGAGTACGAGAAGACTGAAGCTTTCTTT
CDR3 protein: CASSEYEKTEAFF

J gene: TRBJ2-3
D gene: -
clone size: -
V gene: TRBV4-1
CDR3 DNA: TGCGCCAGCAGCCAAGAAGGGAGCACAGATACGCAGTATTTT
CDR3 protein: CASSQEGSTDTQYF

J gene: TRBJ1-3
D gene: -
clone size: -
V gene: TRBV19
CDR3 DNA: TGTGCCACCTACGAGGGGAACACCATATATTTT
CDR3 protein: CATYEGNTIYF

J gene: TRBJ1-1
D gene: -
clone size: -
V gene: TRBV7-8
CDR3 DNA: TGTGCCAGCACCAGGCGGAACACTGAAGCTTTCTTT
CDR3 protein: CASTRRNTEAFF

J gene: TRBJ1-4
D gene: TRBD1
clone size: -
V gene: TRBV5-4
CDR3 DNA: TGTGCCAGCAGCTTGTACAGGGGAGACGAAAAACTGTTTTTT
CDR3 protein: CASSLYRGDEKLFF

J gene: TRBJ2-1
D gene: TRBD1
clone size: -
V gene: TRBV9
CDR3 DNA: TGTGCCAGCAGCGTTGACAGGGGGTCCTACAATGAGCAGTTCTTC
CDR3 protein: CASSVDRGSYNEQFF

J gene: TRBJ2-7
D gene: -
clone size: -
V gene: TRBV4-1
CDR3 DNA: TGCGCCAGCAGCTCCGGGACGACCTACGAGCAGTACTTC
CDR3 protein: CASSSGTTYEQYF

J gene: TRBJ1-2
D gene: TRBD1
clone size: -
V gene: TRBV27
CDR3 DNA: TGTGCCAGCAGTTTAACAGGGGGAAACTATGGCTACACCTTC
CDR3 protein: CASSLTGGNYGYTF

J gene: TRBJ1-5
D gene: TRBD1
clone size: -
V gene: TRBV2
CDR3 DNA: TGTGCCAGCAGTGAACAATCCCGCGGACAGGGAATGAGTGATAGCAATCAGCCCCAGCATTTT
CDR3 protein: CASSEQSRGQGMSDSNQPQHF

J gene: TRBJ2-7
D gene: -
clone size: -
V gene: TRBV27
CDR3 DNA: TGTGCCAGCAGCCTAATGGGGGGCCGAGGCTCCTACGAGCAGTACTTC
CDR3 protein: CASSLMGGRGSYEQYF

J gene: TRBJ2-5
D gene: -
clone size: -
V gene: TRBV5-4
CDR3 DNA: TGTGCCAGCAGCCCCGGAGGGAAAGAGACCCAGTACTTC
CDR3 protein: CASSPGGKETQYF

J gene: TRBJ2-1
D gene: -
clone size: -
V gene: TRBV5-1
CDR3 DNA: TGCGCCAGCAGGTTAGACGGGATTGTAGATGAGCAGTTCTTC
CDR3 protein: CASRLDGIVDEQFF

J gene: TRBJ2-2
D gene: TRBD1
clone size: -
V gene: TRBV5-1
CDR3 DNA: TGCGCCAGCAGCTTGGTGTCAGGGGGCATCGGGGAGCTGTTTTTT
CDR3 protein: CASSLVSGGIGELFF

J gene: TRBJ2-2
D gene: -
clone size: -
V gene: TRBV19
CDR3 DNA: TGTGCCAGTAGTATAGGGGACTTACACACCGGGGAGCTGTTTTTT
CDR3 protein: CASSIGDLHTGELFF

J gene: TRBJ2-3
D gene: -
clone size: -
V gene: TRBV27
CDR3 DNA: TGTGCCAGCCAGGTCCTAGGCAGGACAAACACAGATACGCAGTATTTT
CDR3 protein: CASQVLGRTNTDTQYF

J gene: TRBJ1-6
D gene: -
clone size: -
V gene: TRBV27
CDR3 DNA: TGTGCCAGCAGTCGGCCAAGCTCCTATAATTCACCCCTCCACTTT
CDR3 protein: CASSRPSSYNSPLHF

J gene: TRBJ2-2
D gene: TRBD1
clone size: -
V gene: TRBV10-1
CDR3 DNA: TGCGCCAGCAGCGAATACCGGGACAGGGGTCCGACCGGGGAGCTGTTTTTT
CDR3 protein: CASSEYRDRGPTGELFF

J gene: TRBJ1-1
D gene: -
clone size: -
V gene: TRBV27
CDR3 DNA: TGTGCCAGCAGTTTACGGACACAACTTGAAGCTTTCTTT
CDR3 protein: CASSLRTQLEAFF

J gene: TRBJ1-1
D gene: -
clone size: -
V gene: TRBV7-8
CDR3 DNA: TGTGCCAGCAGCTCCACATCGGGCAGGAGGAACACTGAAGCTTTCTTT
CDR3 protein: CASSSTSGRRNTEAFF

J gene: TRBJ1-1
D gene: -
clone size: -
V gene: TRBV27
CDR3 DNA: TGTGCCAGCAGTTTGTTTGCGTATGCGGGGGGAAAAGAAACTTTCTTT
CDR3 protein: CASSLFAYAGGKETFF

J gene: TRBJ2-3
D gene: TRBD2
clone size: -
V gene: TRBV7-6
CDR3 DNA: TGTGCCAGCAGCTTACCGGGAGGTGCAGATACGCAGTATTTT
CDR3 protein: CASSLPGGADTQYF

J gene: TRBJ2-5
D gene: -
clone size: once
V gene: TRBV29-1
CDR3 DNA: TGCAGCGTTGAAAGGGACGGCCAAGAGACCCAGTACTTC
CDR3 protein: CSVERDGQETQYF

J gene: TRBJ1-2
D gene: TRBD1
clone size: few
V gene: TRBV9
CDR3 DNA: TGTGCCAGCAGCATTGGGACAGGGGATTTGGGTGGCTACACCTTC
CDR3 protein: CASSIGTGDLGGYTF

J gene: TRBJ1-1
D gene: TRBD1
clone size: -
V gene: TRBV2
CDR3 DNA: TGTGCCAGCAGTGAAAATGTTTGGAGGGACAGGGTTAACACTGAAGCTTTCTTT
CDR3 protein: CASSENVWRDRVNTEAFF

J gene: TRBJ2-1
D gene: -
clone size: few
V gene: TRBV5-1
CDR3 DNA: TGCGCCAGCAGCTTGGACGGCAGGGCAATAGGAAATGAGCAGTTCTTC
CDR3 protein: CASSLDGRAIGNEQFF

J gene: TRBJ2-3
D gene: -
clone size: -
V gene: TRBV30
CDR3 DNA: TGTGCCTGGCTAGAGGCCCCAGATACGCAGTATTTT
CDR3 protein: CAWLEAPDTQYF

J gene: TRBJ2-5
D gene: TRBD1
clone size: -
V gene: TRBV11-2
CDR3 DNA: TGTGCCAGCAGCAAGCCTTTTTGGACAGGTCAAGAGACCCAGTACTTC
CDR3 protein: CASSKPFWTGQETQYF

J gene: TRBJ1-1
D gene: -
clone size: few
V gene: TRBV29-1
CDR3 DNA: TGCAGCGTTTTGGACAGAGAAGCTTTCTTT
CDR3 protein: CSVLDREAFF

J gene: TRBJ1-2
D gene: -
clone size: -
V gene: TRBV27
CDR3 DNA: TGTGCCAGCAGTTTATCTGAGGGGAATGGCTACACCTTC
CDR3 protein: CASSLSEGNGYTF

J gene: TRBJ2-6
D gene: TRBD1
clone size: -
V gene: TRBV6-6
CDR3 DNA: TGTGCCAGCAGTGACGGGACAGATGGGGCCAACGTCCTGACTTTC
CDR3 protein: CASSDGTDGANVLTF

J gene: TRBJ1-1
D gene: TRBD1
clone size: -
V gene: TRBV5-4
CDR3 DNA: TGTGCCAGCAGCGACAGGGGCCAGCTTGTGGCTTTCTTT
CDR3 protein: CASSDRGQLVAFF

J gene: TRBJ2-5
D gene: -
clone size: -
V gene: TRBV28
CDR3 DNA: TGTGCCAGCAGTTTCGGGCCAGGTCGACAAGAGACCCAGTACTTC
CDR3 protein: CASSFGPGRQETQYF

J gene: TRBJ2-5
D gene: TRBD1
clone size: -
V gene: TRBV7-3
CDR3 DNA: TGTGCCAGCAGCCTAGGGACAGTGGAGACCCAGTACTTC
CDR3 protein: CASSLGTVETQYF

J gene: TRBJ2-3
D gene: TRBD2
clone size: -
V gene: TRBV5-1
CDR3 DNA: TGCGCCAGCAGCTTGGCGGTTGAGGCTAGCGGTAGCACAGATACGCAGTATTTT
CDR3 protein: CASSLAVEASGSTDTQYF

J gene: TRBJ2-7
D gene: TRBD2
clone size: -
V gene: TRBV5-6
CDR3 DNA: TGTGCCAGCAGCTGGACTAGCGCAACCTACGAGCAGTACTTC
CDR3 protein: CASSWTSATYEQYF

J gene: TRBJ1-3
D gene: -
clone size: once
V gene: TRBV7-6
CDR3 DNA: TGTGCCAGCAGCCCCGGAGGGGGCTCTGGAAACACCATATATTTT
CDR3 protein: CASSPGGGSGNTIYF

J gene: TRBJ2-1
D gene: -
clone size: -
V gene: TRBV1
CDR3 DNA: TGCACCAGCAGCCCATCGCGATTGCAGGCTGGTCCATCGGTTCATGAGCAGTTCTTC
CDR3 protein: CTSSPSRLQAGPSVHEQFF

J gene: TRBJ1-1
D gene: -
clone size: -
V gene: TRBV30
CDR3 DNA: TGTGCCTGGAGTTCAGAGACTGAAGCTTTCTTT
CDR3 protein: CAWSSETEAFF

J gene: TRBJ1-1
D gene: -
clone size: -
V gene: TRBV28
CDR3 DNA: TGTGCCAGCAGTCCACAGAGGACTGAAGCTTTCTTT
CDR3 protein: CASSPQRTEAFF

J gene: TRBJ1-5
D gene: -
clone size: -
V gene: TRBV6-5
CDR3 DNA: TGTGCCAGCACCACCGGGGTTAATCAGCCCCAGCATTTT
CDR3 protein: CASTTGVNQPQHF